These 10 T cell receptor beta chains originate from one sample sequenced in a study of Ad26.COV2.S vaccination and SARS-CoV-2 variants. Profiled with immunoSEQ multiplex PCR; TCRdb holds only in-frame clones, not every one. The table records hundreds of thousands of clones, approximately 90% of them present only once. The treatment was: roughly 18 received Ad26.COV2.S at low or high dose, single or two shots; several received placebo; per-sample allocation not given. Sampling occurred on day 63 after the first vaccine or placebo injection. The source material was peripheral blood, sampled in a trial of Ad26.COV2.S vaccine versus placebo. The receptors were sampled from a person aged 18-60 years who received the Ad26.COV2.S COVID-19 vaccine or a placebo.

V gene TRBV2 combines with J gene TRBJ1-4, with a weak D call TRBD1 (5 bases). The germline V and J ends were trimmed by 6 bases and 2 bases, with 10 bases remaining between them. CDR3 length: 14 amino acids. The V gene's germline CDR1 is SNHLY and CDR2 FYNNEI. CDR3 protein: CASRKDSTNEKLFF. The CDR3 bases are TGTGCCAGCAGGAAAGACAGTACTAATGAAAAACTGTTTTTT.

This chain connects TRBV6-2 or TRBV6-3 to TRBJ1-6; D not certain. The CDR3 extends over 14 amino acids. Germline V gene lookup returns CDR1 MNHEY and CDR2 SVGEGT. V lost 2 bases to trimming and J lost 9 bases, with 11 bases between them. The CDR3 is CASSYVNQGSPLHF. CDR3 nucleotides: TGTGCCAGCAGTTACGTCAACCAAGGTTCACCCCTCCACTTT.

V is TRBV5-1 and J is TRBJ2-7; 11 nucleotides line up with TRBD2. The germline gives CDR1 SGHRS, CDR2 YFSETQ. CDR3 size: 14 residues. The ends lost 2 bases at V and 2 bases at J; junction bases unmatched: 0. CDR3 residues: CASSFSGGAYEQYF. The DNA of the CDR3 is TGCGCCAGCAGCTTTAGCGGGGGGGCCTACGAGCAGTACTTC.

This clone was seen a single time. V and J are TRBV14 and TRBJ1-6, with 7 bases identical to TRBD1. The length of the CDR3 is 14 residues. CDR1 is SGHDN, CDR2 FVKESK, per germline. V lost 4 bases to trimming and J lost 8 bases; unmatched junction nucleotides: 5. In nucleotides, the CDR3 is TGTGCCAGCAGCCCGGTACAGGGGTATTCACCCCTCCACTTT. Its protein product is CASSPVQGYSPLHF.

CDR3 residues: CASIAGTVYQPQHF. CDR3 coding DNA: TGTGCCAGCATTGCCGGGACAGTTTATCAGCCCCAGCATTTT. The chain couples TRBV28 to TRBJ1-5, with 7 bases aligning to TRBD1. The CDR3 consists of 14 residues. The V segment lost 7 bases and the J segment 5 bases; nucleotides outside the gene matches: 8. Germline V gene data show CDR1 as MDHEN and CDR2 as SYDVKM.

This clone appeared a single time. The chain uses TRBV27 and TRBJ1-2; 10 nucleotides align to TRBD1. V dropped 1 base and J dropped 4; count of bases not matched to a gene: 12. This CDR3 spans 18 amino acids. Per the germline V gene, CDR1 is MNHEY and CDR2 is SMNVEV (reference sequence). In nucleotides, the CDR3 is TGTGCCAGCAGTTTATGGGGGGGACAGGGGAAGGGTGTCTATGGCTACACCTTC. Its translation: CASSLWGGQGKGVYGYTF.

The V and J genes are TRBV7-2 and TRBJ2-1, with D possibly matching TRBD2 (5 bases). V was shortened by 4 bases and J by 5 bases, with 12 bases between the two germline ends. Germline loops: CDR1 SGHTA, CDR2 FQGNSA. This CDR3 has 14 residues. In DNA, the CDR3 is TGTGCCAGCAGCTGGTATTCGAGGGACAATGAGCAGTTCTTC. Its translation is CASSWYSRDNEQFF.

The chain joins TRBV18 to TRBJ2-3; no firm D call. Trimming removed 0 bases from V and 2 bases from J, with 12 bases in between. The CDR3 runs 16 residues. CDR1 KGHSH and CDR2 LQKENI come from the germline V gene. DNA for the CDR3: TGTGCCAGCTCACCACCGTGGCCTATACCCACAGATACGCAGTATTTT. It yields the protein CASSPPWPIPTDTQYF.

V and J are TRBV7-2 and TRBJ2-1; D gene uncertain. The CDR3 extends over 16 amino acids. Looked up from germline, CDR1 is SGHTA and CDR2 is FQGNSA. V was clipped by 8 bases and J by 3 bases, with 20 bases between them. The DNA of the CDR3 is TGTGCCAGCCGAACCCCCGGTCCCGGCTTCTACAATGAGCAGTTCTTC. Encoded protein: CASRTPGPGFYNEQFF.

Here the CDR3 DNA reads TGTGCCAGCAGTTACAGGTGGCGGGGGGTCCAAGAGACCCAGTACTTC. Encoded protein: CASSYRWRGVQETQYF. This sequence joins TRBV6-2 or TRBV6-3 and TRBJ2-5; 8 bases align to TRBD2. The V gene end was trimmed by 2 bases and the J gene end by 1 base; junction bases not matched to a gene: 6. This CDR3 has 16 amino acids. Germline CDR1 MNHEY, CDR2 SVGEGT.